This T cell receptor beta chain was recorded in a study of OX40 agonist ivuxolimab in advanced cancers. Looking at the study overall: Those enrolled were 80% to 85% male, with a mean age of approximately 60 years and ages from about 20 to 90.

Here immunoSEQ multiplex PCR was the method, and the copy in TCRdb shows in-frame clones only, minus some. The sample yields roughly 92,000 clones, about 90% seen once. J was trimmed by 7 bases and V by 0 bases; bases with no gene match: 12. The CDR3 consists of 17 residues. The germline gives CDR1 LNHNV, CDR2 YYDKDF (reference sequence). Source: CD4+ or CD8+ T cells sorted from blood, taken in a trial of the OX40 agonist ivuxolimab. V usage is TRBV15 and J usage is TRBJ2-1; 7 positions match TRBD2. This sequence was found in an adult with an advanced solid tumor such as melanoma, head and neck, liver or kidney cancer. The CDR3 loop reads CATSRDRWEGRTNEQFF. CDR3 DNA sequence: TGTGCCACCAGCAGAGATAGGTGGGAGGGCCGTACGAATGAGCAGTTCTTC.